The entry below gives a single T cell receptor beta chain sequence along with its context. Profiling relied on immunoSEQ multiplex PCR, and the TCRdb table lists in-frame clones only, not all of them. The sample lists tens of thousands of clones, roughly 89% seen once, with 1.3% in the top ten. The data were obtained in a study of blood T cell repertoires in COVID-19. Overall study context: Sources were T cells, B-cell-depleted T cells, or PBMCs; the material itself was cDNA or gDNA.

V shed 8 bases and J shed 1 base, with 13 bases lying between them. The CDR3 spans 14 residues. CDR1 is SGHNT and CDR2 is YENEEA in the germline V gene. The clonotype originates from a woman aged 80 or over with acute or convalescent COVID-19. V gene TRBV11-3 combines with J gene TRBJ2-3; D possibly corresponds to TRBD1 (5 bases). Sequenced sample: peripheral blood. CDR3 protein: CASSPGRGTDTQYF. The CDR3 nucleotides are TGTGCCAGCTCGCCGGGCAGGGGCACAGATACGCAGTATTTT.